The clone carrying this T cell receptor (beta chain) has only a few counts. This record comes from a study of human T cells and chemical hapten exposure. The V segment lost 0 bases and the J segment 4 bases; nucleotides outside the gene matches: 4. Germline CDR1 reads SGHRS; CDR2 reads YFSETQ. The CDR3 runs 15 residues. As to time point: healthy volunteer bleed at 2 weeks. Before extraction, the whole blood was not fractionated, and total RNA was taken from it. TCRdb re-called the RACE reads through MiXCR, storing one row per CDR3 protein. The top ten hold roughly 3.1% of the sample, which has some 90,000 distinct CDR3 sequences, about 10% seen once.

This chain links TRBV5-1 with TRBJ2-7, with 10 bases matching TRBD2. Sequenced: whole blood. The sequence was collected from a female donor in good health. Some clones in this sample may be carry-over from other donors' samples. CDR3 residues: CASSLEASGSYEQYF. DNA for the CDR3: TGCGCCAGCAGCTTGGAGGCTAGCGGGAGTTACGAGCAGTACTTC.